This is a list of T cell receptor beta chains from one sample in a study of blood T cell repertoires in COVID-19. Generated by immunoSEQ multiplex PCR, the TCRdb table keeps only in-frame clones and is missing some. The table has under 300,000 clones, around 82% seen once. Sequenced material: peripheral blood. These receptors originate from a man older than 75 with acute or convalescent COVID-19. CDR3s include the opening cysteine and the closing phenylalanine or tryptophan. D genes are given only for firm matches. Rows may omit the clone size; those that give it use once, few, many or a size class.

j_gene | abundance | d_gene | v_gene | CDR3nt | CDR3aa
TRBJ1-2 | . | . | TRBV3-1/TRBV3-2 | TGTGCCAGCAGCCAAGAACAGAGCTATGGCTACACCTTC | CASSQEQSYGYTF
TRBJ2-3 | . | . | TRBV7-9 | TGTGCCAGCAGTGGGGAGATGACAGATACGCAGTATTTT | CASSGEMTDTQYF
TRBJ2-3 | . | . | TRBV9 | TGTGCCAGCAGCGGGACCGGGACTAGCACAGATACGCAGTATTTT | CASSGTGTSTDTQYF
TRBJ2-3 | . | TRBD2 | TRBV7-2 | TGTGCCAGCAGCCCGGTGGGCGGGGGAACAGATACGCAGTATTTT | CASSPVGGGTDTQYF
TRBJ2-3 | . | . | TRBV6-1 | TGTGCCAGCAGTGAAACCTTAGCGGGACAGGGTACAGATACGCAGTATTTT | CASSETLAGQGTDTQYF
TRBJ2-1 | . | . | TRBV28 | TGTGCCAGCAGTACCCACAGGAGGGAGAGCTCCTACAATGAGCAGTTCTTC | CASSTHRRESSYNEQFF
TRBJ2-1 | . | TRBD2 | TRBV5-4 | TGTGCCAGCAGCTTGGCCGGGGCTAGCGGGACGGGCGATGAGCAGTTCTTC | CASSLAGASGTGDEQFF
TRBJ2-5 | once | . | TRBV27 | TGTGCCAGCAGTTTGACGCCCGGCCTCCTAGGGACCCAGTACTTC | CASSLTPGLLGTQYF
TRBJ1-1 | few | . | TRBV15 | TGTGCCACCAGCAGAGATCAGCGGCAACTAAACACTGAAGCTTTCTTT | CATSRDQRQLNTEAFF
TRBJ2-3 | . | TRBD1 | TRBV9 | TGTGCCAGCAGCGGGGACAGCCGCACAGATACGCAGTATTTT | CASSGDSRTDTQYF
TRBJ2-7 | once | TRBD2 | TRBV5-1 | TGCGCCAGCAGCTTGGCTGGGACTAGCGGGAACGAGCAGTACTTC | CASSLAGTSGNEQYF
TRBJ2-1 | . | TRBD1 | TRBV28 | TGTGCCAGCAGTGAAGACAGGGGGACCTACAATGAGCAGTTCTTC | CASSEDRGTYNEQFF
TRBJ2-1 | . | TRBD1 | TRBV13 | TGTGCCAGCGGAGACAGGGGGTCTAACAATGAGCAGTTCTTC | CASGDRGSNNEQFF
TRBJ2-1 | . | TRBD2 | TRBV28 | TGTGCCAGCAGTCAGGGCCCGAGACTAGCGGGGGGGTATGAGCAGTTCTTC | CASSQGPRLAGGYEQFF
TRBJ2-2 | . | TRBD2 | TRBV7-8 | TGTGCCAGCAGCTTAGATTCGGGGGGGCGGTACACCGGGGAGCTGTTTTTT | CASSLDSGGRYTGELFF
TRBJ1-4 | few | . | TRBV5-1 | TGCGCCAGCAGCGCGGGGGGTAGTGGCGAAAAACTGTTTTTT | CASSAGGSGEKLFF
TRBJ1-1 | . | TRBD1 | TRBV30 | TGTGCCTGGACCTACGGACAGGGGGCTTCAGCTTTCTTT | CAWTYGQGASAFF
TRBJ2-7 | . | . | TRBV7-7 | TGTGCCAGCAGCGGGGGGCTAGCGGATACCTACGAGCAGTACTTC | CASSGGLADTYEQYF
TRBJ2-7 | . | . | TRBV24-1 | TGTGCCACCAGTGATTACAGGAGCTACGAGCAGTACTTC | CATSDYRSYEQYF
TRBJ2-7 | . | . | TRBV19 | TGTGCCAGTAGTATCGTCGCAGGTTCCTACGAGCAGTACTTC | CASSIVAGSYEQYF
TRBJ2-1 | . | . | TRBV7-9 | TGTGCCAGCAGCCCCCTGGGAACAGGGATTTCCTACAATGAGCAGTTCTTC | CASSPLGTGISYNEQFF
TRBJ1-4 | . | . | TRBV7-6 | TGTGCCAGCAGCCGTACAGCTTCAACTAATGAAAAACTGTTTTTT | CASSRTASTNEKLFF
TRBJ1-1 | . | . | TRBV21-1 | TGTGCCAGCAGCCCAGGACAGATAAGCACTGAAGCTTTCTTT | CASSPGQISTEAFF
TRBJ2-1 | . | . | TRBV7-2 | TGTGCCAGCAGCTTAGCAGGCGCGGGATACAATGAGCAGTTCTTC | CASSLAGAGYNEQFF
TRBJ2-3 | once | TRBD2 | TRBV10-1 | TGCGCCAGCAGTGGGGGGACTAGCAGAACAGATACGCAGTATTTT | CASSGGTSRTDTQYF
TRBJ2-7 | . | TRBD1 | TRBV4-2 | TGTGCCAGCAGCCAAGAATTGGACAGGGCCTACGAGCAGTACTTC | CASSQELDRAYEQYF
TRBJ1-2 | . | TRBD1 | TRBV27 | TGTGCCAGCAGTTACACAGGGGGAGTCAACTATGGCTACACCTTC | CASSYTGGVNYGYTF
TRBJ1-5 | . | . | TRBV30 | TGTGCCTGGAGTGGGGGAGGGGGACAGCCCCAGCATTTT | CAWSGGGGQPQHF
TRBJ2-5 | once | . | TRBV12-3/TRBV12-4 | TGTGCCAGCAGTTCAGGGTTACAGACCCAGTACTTC | CASSSGLQTQYF
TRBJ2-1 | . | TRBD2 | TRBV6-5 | TGTGCCAGCAGTTACAGATGGACTAGCTTAGGGAATGAGCAGTTCTTC | CASSYRWTSLGNEQFF
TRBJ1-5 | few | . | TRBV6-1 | TGTGCCAGCAGTGAGGGACTAGGGATCACTTATCAGCCCCAGCATTTT | CASSEGLGITYQPQHF
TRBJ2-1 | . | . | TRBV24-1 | TGTGCCACCAGTGATTTGGGGCAGGGGTCGTCCGTAAATGAGCAGTTCTTC | CATSDLGQGSSVNEQFF
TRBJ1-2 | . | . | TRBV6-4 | TGTGCCAGCAACCGCCGGGGTACCTATGGCTACACCTTC | CASNRRGTYGYTF
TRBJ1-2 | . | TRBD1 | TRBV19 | TGTGCCACTTCCGGGACAGGGGGCTGGGACTATGGCTACACCTTC | CATSGTGGWDYGYTF
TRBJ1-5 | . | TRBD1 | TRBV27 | TGTGCCAGCAGTTTATTTGGGACAGGGTATCAGCCCCAGCATTTT | CASSLFGTGYQPQHF
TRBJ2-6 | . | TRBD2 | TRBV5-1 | TGCGCCAGCAGCGGAGCGGGGAGCTCTGGGGCCAACGTCCTGACTTTC | CASSGAGSSGANVLTF
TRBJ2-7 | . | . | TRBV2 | TGTGCCTCCAGGGGTGGGAGCTGGACCTACGAGCAGTACTTC | CASRGGSWTYEQYF
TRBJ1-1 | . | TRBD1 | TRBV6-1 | TGTGCCAGCAGTGAAGTTTGGGGACAGGGGAGGAGGGACACTGAAGCTTTCTTT | CASSEVWGQGRRDTEAFF
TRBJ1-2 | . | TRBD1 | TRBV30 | TGTGCCTGGAGTCCCCTCAATGGACAGGGAGGGAATGGCTACACCTTC | CAWSPLNGQGGNGYTF
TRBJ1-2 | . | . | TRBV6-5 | TGTGCCAGCACCAAGCTATCCTATCTATCGAATGGCTACACCTTC | CASTKLSYLSNGYTF
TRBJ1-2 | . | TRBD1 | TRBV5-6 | TGTGCCAGCAGCGAGACAGGGGTAGACTATGGCTACACCTTC | CASSETGVDYGYTF
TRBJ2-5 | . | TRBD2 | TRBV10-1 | TGCGCCAGCGATGGGGGACTAGCGGGAGTTCTTGAGGAGACCCAGTACTTC | CASDGGLAGVLEETQYF
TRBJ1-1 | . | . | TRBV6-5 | TGTGCCAGCAGTTGGCGAGGCCAACACACTGAAGCTTTCTTT | CASSWRGQHTEAFF
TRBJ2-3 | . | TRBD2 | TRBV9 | TGTGCCAGCAGCGTAGCGCCTAGCGGAAGCACAGATACGCAGTATTTT | CASSVAPSGSTDTQYF
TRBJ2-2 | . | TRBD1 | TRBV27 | TGTGCCAGCACACAGGGGTTGAACACCGGGGAGCTGTTTTTT | CASTQGLNTGELFF